The 2 T cell receptor beta chains presented below share a single source sample, sequenced in a study of T cells in Graves' hyperthyroidism and ophthalmopathy (dated by TCRdb to between 2018 and 2021). Libraries were built with multiplex PCR. The sequencer was an Illumina HiSeq 2000. TCR beta CDR3 regions were amplified from RNA transcripts. For the first round of RT-PCR on the TCR CDR3, the HTBI primer set was used together with the Qiagen OneStep RT-PCR kit. TCRdb cleaned the public reads at Q25 with fastp, built clones with MiXCR and kept in-frame beta chains. Every entry covers one CDR3 protein and lists the most common genes and DNA from its rows. The sample records more than 300,000 distinct CDR3 sequences, less than 20% of which are singletons. Over 35% of the sample belongs to the ten largest clones. Input material: blood. Every receptor here comes from a man aged 18 to 29 with Graves' ophthalmopathy.

CDR3 bases: TGTGCCACCAGTGAGCCGACAGGGCCAGCCCCAGATACGCAGTATTTT. Protein sequence: CATSEPTGPAPDTQYF. J is TRBJ2-3 and V is TRBV24-1; TRBD1 matches at 7 bases. The germline V gene has CDR1 KGHDR and CDR2 SFDVKD. V lost 4 bases to trimming and J lost 4 bases; unmatched junction nucleotides: 10. This CDR3 has 16 amino acids.

This clonotype was seen ten or more times. The chain is built from TRBV11-2 and TRBJ1-1; D is unclear. Germline V gene sequence: CDR1 SGHAT, CDR2 FQNNGV. The CDR3 covers 12 residues. Trimming removed 5 bases at V and 4 bases at J, with 8 bases between. The CDR3 nucleotides read TGTGCCAGCAGCACACTCCCCACTGAAGCTTTCTTT. Translated, it gives CASSTLPTEAFF.